This TCR beta chain is drawn from a study of CD8+CD57+ T cells in acquired aplastic anemia. Study findings and constraints: Between the patient and control groups, CD8+ Simpson's diversity did not differ significantly.

Flow cytometry had shown expanded CD8+CD57+ cells in the patients chosen for sequencing. Genomic DNA served as template for TCR beta VDJ and CDR3 profiling. In TCRdb, the reads were re-called with MiXCR into one record per CDR3 protein. The sample consists of about 270,000 distinct CDR3 sequences, 70% to 85% of them appearing once. Turning to this clonotype: Its antigen is unidentified.

Germline CDR1 reads SNHLY; CDR2 reads FYNNEI. V lost 6 bases to trimming and J lost 8 bases; unmatched junction nucleotides: 6. The CDR3 contains 14 residues. The clonotype was recovered from a human donor with aplastic anemia. V and J are TRBV2 and TRBJ2-1; 11 positions agree with TRBD2. Specimen: sorted CD4+, CD8+, or CD8+CD57+ T cells (not recorded which) from PBMCs. CDR3 sequence (DNA): TGTGCCAGCAGGTCTAGCGGGGGGAGCGATGAGCAGTTCTTC. Its protein is CASRSSGGSDEQFF. The entire variable domain, with the rest obtained from reference TRBV2 and TRBJ2-1, is as follows: EPEVTQTPSHQVTQMGQEVILRCVPISNHLYFYWYRQILGQKVEFLVSFYNNEISEKSEIFDDQFSVERPDGSNFTLKIRSTKLEDSAMYFCASRSSGGSDEQFFGPGTRLTVL.